This entry is about one TCR beta chain. This clonotype came up a few times. No antigen is known for it. Base qualities were left out, and no much larger clone turns up one base away. This record belongs to a study of T-cell reconstitution after alpha-beta-depleted transplantation in children (dated by TCRdb to about 2016). In terms of the full investigation: Using TCR repertoire profiling, the study followed T-cell immune reconstitution in a quantitative way in children after TCRalphabeta/CD19-depleted allogeneic hematopoietic cell transplantation.

The treatment or condition label, read with the paper, signifies: allogeneic hematopoietic cell transplantation with graft depleted of TCRalphabeta T cells and CD19 B cells. The children who served as transplant recipients had been given grafts of TCRalphabeta/CD19-depleted allogeneic hematopoietic cells. Library preparation employed PCR. Sequencing used an Illumina HiSeq 2500. To normalize quantification of the TCRbeta repertoire, the TCR libraries were built with molecular barcoding that relied on unique molecular identifiers. The raw public reads went through TCRdb reprocessing: fastp at Q25, MiXCR clone calling, in-frame beta chains kept. Entries are consolidated by CDR3 protein sequence, retaining the most common genes and DNA. This sample holds tens of thousands of distinct CDR3 sequences; 15% were observed only once. Of the sample, roughly a fifth is held by the ten largest clones. The full study reports these points: Over subsequent months, a decline in hyperexpanded clone frequencies was noted, and after one year, T-cell counts and TCRbeta diversity were mostly ascribed to newly produced T cells. The apparently early alphabetaT-cell count recovery about two months after transplant was reportedly dependent on only several hundred rapidly expanded clones derived from non-depleted graft cells. In some patients, the high TCRbeta diversity seen at day 60 was put down to recipient T cells and intrathymic progenitors that had survived conditioning.

As encoded in the germline V gene (reference sequence), CDR1 is SGHKS while CDR2 is YYEKEE. The CDR3 runs 14 residues from the cysteine to the phenylalanine. The CDR3 DNA has 42 bases and is translated from base 1. V is pared back by 4 bases and J by 5 bases, with 16 bases lying between the germline termini. Source: PBMCs, mostly from graft donor cells, taken 180 days after TCRalphabeta/CD19-depleted stem cell transplant. The V and J segments used are TRBV5-5 and TRBJ2-7; the D segment may tentatively be TRBD1 or TRBD2, each giving 6 matched bases. The TCR sequence derives from a male patient aged 2-9 years who had a stem cell transplant for acute lymphoblastic leukemia, so the T cells may come from the graft donor. The CDR3 has the sequence CASSPFGGWDEQYF. At the DNA level, the sequence is TGTGCCAGCAGCCCCTTCGGGGGCTGGGACGAGCAGTACTTC. Extended through the reference TRBV5-5 and TRBJ2-7 proteins, this CDR3 yields the full variable domain: DAGVTQSPTHLIKTRGQQVTLRCSPISGHKSVSWYQQVLGQGPQFIFQYYEKEERGRGNFPDRFSARQFPNYSSELNVNALLLGDSALYLCASSPFGGWDEQYFGPGTRLTVT.